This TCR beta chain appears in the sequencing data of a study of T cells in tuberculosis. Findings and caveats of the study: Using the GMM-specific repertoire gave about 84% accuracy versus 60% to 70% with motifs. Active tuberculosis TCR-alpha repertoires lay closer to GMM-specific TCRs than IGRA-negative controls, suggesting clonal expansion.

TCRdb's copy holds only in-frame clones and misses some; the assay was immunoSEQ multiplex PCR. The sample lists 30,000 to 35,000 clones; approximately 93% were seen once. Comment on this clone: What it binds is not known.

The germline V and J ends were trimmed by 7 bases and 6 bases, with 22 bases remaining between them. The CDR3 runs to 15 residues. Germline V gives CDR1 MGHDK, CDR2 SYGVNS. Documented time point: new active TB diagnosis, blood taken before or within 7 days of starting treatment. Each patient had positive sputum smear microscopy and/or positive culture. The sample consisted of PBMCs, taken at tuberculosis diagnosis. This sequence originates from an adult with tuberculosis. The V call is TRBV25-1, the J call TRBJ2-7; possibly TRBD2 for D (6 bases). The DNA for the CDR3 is TGTGCCAGCACCCTAACCGAGGTAGGGACTTCCGAGCAGTACTTC. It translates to CASTLTEVGTSEQYF.